A selection of T cell receptor beta chains follows, all from one sample in a study of OX40 agonist ivuxolimab in advanced cancers. Data came from immunoSEQ multiplex PCR; TCRdb stores just in-frame clones and leaves some out. The data show some 150,000 clones, approximately 94% seen once. The specimen comprised CD4+ or CD8+ T cells sorted from blood, sampled in a trial of the OX40 agonist ivuxolimab. Receptors were obtained from an adult with an advanced solid tumor such as melanoma, head and neck, liver or kidney cancer. Each CDR3 is given with its conserved first and last residue. The D gene is left open where the match is weak. Clone size is given for some rows only: seen once, a few or many times, or a class if the clone is expanded.

D,size,J,V,DNA,CDR3
NA,NA,TRBJ2-7,TRBV19,TGTGCCAGTAGTATATCGGGGGGACATTGGTACGAGCAGTACTTC,CASSISGGHWYEQYF
NA,NA,TRBJ1-4,TRBV6-5,TGTGCCAGCAGTTACAACGGGGTGTCTAATGAAAAACTGTTTTTT,CASSYNGVSNEKLFF
NA,once,TRBJ2-7,TRBV5-4,TGTGCCAGCAGCTCTCTTCCGAACTCCTACGAGCAGTACTTC,CASSSLPNSYEQYF
TRBD1,NA,TRBJ1-1,TRBV18,TGTGCCAGCTCACCCGGGACAGGGATAGCTTTCTTT,CASSPGTGIAFF
TRBD1,NA,TRBJ1-5,TRBV18,TGTGCCAGCTCACCGTCTGGACAGGGGGCGCATCTCTATCAGCCCCAGCATTTT,CASSPSGQGAHLYQPQHF
NA,once,TRBJ2-3,TRBV4-3,TGCGCCAGCAGCCAAGAGGGGACCCGAAGCACAGATACGCAGTATTTT,CASSQEGTRSTDTQYF
NA,NA,TRBJ2-3,TRBV7-9,TGTGCCAGCAGCTTAGGGAGAGCCTCCGCAGATACGCAGTATTTT,CASSLGRASADTQYF
TRBD1,NA,TRBJ1-2,TRBV6-1,TGTGCCAGCAGTTTTCAGGGGGCGCGGGGCTACACCTTC,CASSFQGARGYTF
TRBD2,NA,TRBJ2-3,TRBV11-2,TGTGCCAGCAGCCCCCTCGGAGCGGGGGTGACAGATACGCAGTATTTT,CASSPLGAGVTDTQYF
NA,NA,TRBJ2-7,TRBV27,TGTGCCAGCAGAAGGTGGGGTTCCTACGAGCAGTACTTC,CASRRWGSYEQYF
NA,NA,TRBJ2-7,TRBV27,TGTGCCAGCAGTCTAGGCTACGAGCAGTACTTC,CASSLGYEQYF
TRBD1,NA,TRBJ1-5,TRBV6-5,TGCGCCAGCAGGCCCACAGGGGACAATCAGCCCCAGCATTTT,CASRPTGDNQPQHF
NA,NA,TRBJ1-5,TRBV6-6,TGTGCCAGCAGTCTGAGGGAGGCTCAGCCCCAGCATTTT,CASSLREAQPQHF
NA,NA,TRBJ1-1,TRBV20-1,TGCAGTGCCGGACAGTTCACTGAAGCTTTCTTT,CSAGQFTEAFF
NA,NA,TRBJ1-5,TRBV7-9,TGTGCCAGCAGCTTAGGACGGGATAGCAATCAGCCCCAGCATTTT,CASSLGRDSNQPQHF
NA,NA,TRBJ1-6,TRBV28,TGTGCCAGCAGTTTAGGAGTCGGGGCCTATAATTCACCCCTCCACTTT,CASSLGVGAYNSPLHF
NA,NA,TRBJ1-1,TRBV6-5,TGTGCCAGCAGTCCCCGGACTCGGGGGGCGAGTGAAGCTTTCTTT,CASSPRTRGASEAFF
NA,NA,TRBJ2-7,TRBV5-1,TGCGCCAGCAGCTTGGCAGAGACCCTTCTCGAGCAGTACTTC,CASSLAETLLEQYF
NA,NA,TRBJ2-5,TRBV18,TGTGCCAGCTCAACGGGACGCTGGGACCAAGAGACCCAGTACTTC,CASSTGRWDQETQYF
NA,NA,TRBJ1-5,TRBV2,TGTGCCAGCAGGGACCAAGGGCTAAGCAATCAGCCCCAGCATTTT,CASRDQGLSNQPQHF
TRBD1,NA,TRBJ2-4,TRBV23-1,TGCGCCAGCAGTCACGGGACAGGGAGGCATCCCAAAAACATTCAGTACTTC,CASSHGTGRHPKNIQYF
NA,NA,TRBJ2-5,TRBV4-2,TGTGCCAGCAGCCAAGATCCCAAATCAGAGACCCAGTACTTC,CASSQDPKSETQYF
NA,NA,TRBJ2-7,TRBV6-5,TGTGCCAGCAGTTACGGGGGATCCCCCCCGTACTTC,CASSYGGSPPYF
NA,NA,TRBJ1-4,TRBV7-2,TGTGCCAGCAGCTCGTACCGGGGTACACTGTTTTTT,CASSSYRGTLFF
NA,NA,TRBJ2-7,TRBV6-5,TGTGCCAGCCGGATACGGGGTATTTACGAGCAGTACTTC,CASRIRGIYEQYF
NA,NA,TRBJ1-5,TRBV7-2,TGTGCCAGCAGCCTCGGACAGAGCAGAAATCAGCCCCAGCATTTT,CASSLGQSRNQPQHF
NA,NA,TRBJ2-7,TRBV7-2,TGTGCCAGCAGCTTAGCGCGGCGGGACGAGCAGTACTTC,CASSLARRDEQYF
TRBD1,once,TRBJ1-1,TRBV5-1,TGCGCCAGCAGCTTGGTGCCAGGGGGCAGCACTGAAGCTTTCTTT,CASSLVPGGSTEAFF
TRBD2,NA,TRBJ2-3,TRBV7-2,TGTGCCAGCAGCTTAAACGGGGCTAGCGGGAGGGCCGCAGATACGCAGTATTTT,CASSLNGASGRAADTQYF
TRBD1,NA,TRBJ1-2,TRBV25-1,TGTGCCAGCAGAGAAGACAGGGGCTATGGCTACACCTTC,CASREDRGYGYTF
NA,NA,TRBJ2-6,TRBV11-2,TGTGCCAGCAGCTCAGGGGTCAGTCTGTCTGGGGCCAACGTCCTGACTTTC,CASSSGVSLSGANVLTF
NA,NA,TRBJ2-2,TRBV5-8,TGTGCCAGCAGCCCGGGACCAAACACCGGGGAGCTGTTTTTT,CASSPGPNTGELFF
NA,once,TRBJ1-6,TRBV5-4,TGTGCCAGCAAGGATAGCTCCTATAATTCACCCCTCCACTTT,CASKDSSYNSPLHF
NA,NA,TRBJ1-1,TRBV10-3,TGTGCCATCAGTGCCAGTGGGAACACTGAAGCTTTCTTT,CAISASGNTEAFF
NA,NA,TRBJ2-7,TRBV5-1,TGCGCCAGCAGAGCAACTCCGGGGCAGGGCCCCTACGAGCAGTACTTC,CASRATPGQGPYEQYF
TRBD2,NA,TRBJ2-2,TRBV27,TGTGCCAGCAGTCCCCGCCCGGGACTAGCGGGGGGCGGGACCGGGGAGCTGTTTTTT,CASSPRPGLAGGGTGELFF
NA,NA,TRBJ1-6,TRBV6-5,TGTGCCAGCAGTGTCGCAGCTAATAATTCACCCCTCCACTTT,CASSVAANNSPLHF
NA,NA,TRBJ2-7,TRBV6-1,TGTGCCAGCAGTTCGGGACTCGTGGAGTACTTC,CASSSGLVEYF
TRBD1,NA,TRBJ2-2,TRBV13,TGTGCCAGCAGCAGGGGACAGGCTAACACCGGGGAGCTGTTTTTT,CASSRGQANTGELFF
TRBD1,NA,TRBJ2-7,TRBV6-5,TGTGCCAGCAGGTCCCCGGGACAGACTACTTACGAGCAGTACTTC,CASRSPGQTTYEQYF
NA,once,TRBJ1-2,TRBV7-9,TGTGCCAGCAGCCTCACTACCCCAACCGCCTATGGCTACACCTTC,CASSLTTPTAYGYTF
NA,NA,TRBJ2-7,TRBV5-1,TGCGCCAGCAGCTTGGGAGGGTTCGCCTACGAGCAGTACTTC,CASSLGGFAYEQYF
NA,NA,TRBJ1-4,TRBV30,TGTGCCTGGAGTTGGGGGGGAGTAAGGGAAAAACTGTTTTTT,CAWSWGGVREKLFF
NA,NA,TRBJ1-2,TRBV10-3,TGTGCCATCAGCCGGACGACCTCGCCTAACTATGGCTACACCTTC,CAISRTTSPNYGYTF
TRBD1,few,TRBJ1-2,TRBV6-6,TGTGCCAGCAGTCCCCAAACAGGGGTCGGCTACACCTTC,CASSPQTGVGYTF
TRBD2,NA,TRBJ2-7,TRBV28,TGTGCCAGCAGTTCCGGGACTAGAGTCTACGAGCAGTACTTC,CASSSGTRVYEQYF
TRBD2,NA,TRBJ2-7,TRBV6-1,TGTGCCAGCAGTCAAACTAGCGGGAGTGCGTACGAGCAGTACTTC,CASSQTSGSAYEQYF
NA,NA,TRBJ2-2,TRBV18,TGTGCCAGCTCACCAGGAGGACAGATAACCGGGGAGCTGTTTTTT,CASSPGGQITGELFF
NA,NA,TRBJ1-2,TRBV7-8,TGTGCCAGCAGCTTTCGGGGAACTGGGTACACCTTC,CASSFRGTGYTF
NA,NA,TRBJ1-4,TRBV6-1,TGTGCCAGCAGATCCCGCAGGGGTGAAAAACTGTTTTTT,CASRSRRGEKLFF
NA,NA,TRBJ2-7,TRBV11-2,TGTGCCAGCAGCTCGGGGGACTTCTACGAGCAGTACTTC,CASSSGDFYEQYF
NA,NA,TRBJ2-3,TRBV4-3,TGCGCCAGCAGCCAAGATTGGCGGCCAGATACGCAGTATTTT,CASSQDWRPDTQYF
NA,NA,TRBJ2-3,TRBV11-1,TGTGCCAGCAGCACTAATTCAGATACGCAGTATTTT,CASSTNSDTQYF
NA,NA,TRBJ1-1,TRBV4-2,TGTGCCAGCAGCTTGGATCAGGGGTCTGAAGCTTTCTTT,CASSLDQGSEAFF
NA,NA,TRBJ2-6,TRBV5-4,TGTGCCAGCAGCTTGGGTTCAAGCTCTGGGGCCAACGTCCTGACTTTC,CASSLGSSSGANVLTF
NA,NA,TRBJ2-1,TRBV10-1,TGCGCCAGCAGTGAGTCAGGGTACAATGAGCAGTTCTTC,CASSESGYNEQFF
NA,NA,TRBJ2-1,TRBV10-1,TGCGCCAGCAGTGAGACACTGTCGAGCTCCTACAATGAGCAGTTCTTC,CASSETLSSSYNEQFF